A selection of T cell receptor beta chains follows, all from one sample in a study of technical replicates of blood from several donors. Using immunoSEQ multiplex PCR, the repertoire was profiled, and TCRdb retains in-frame clones only, with some absent. The sample contains 66,000 or so clones, more than 75% of which appear only once. Sequencing input: PBMCs. These receptors all stem from a human donor in good health. Some clones in this sample may be carry-over from other donors' samples. Each CDR3 is given with its conserved first and last residue. The order of the fields is V gene, CDR3 protein.

>TRBV7-2
CASSTDRGHYEQYF
>TRBV4-3
CASSQDRGITEAFF
>TRBV7-9
CASRKTSGGITDTQYF
>TRBV2
CASSEQGVNYGYTF
>TRBV4-3
CASSQERRGIQYF
>TRBV6-5
CASSPQRAYNEQFF
>TRBV4-3
CASSQEGNSNYGYTF
>TRBV6-1
CASSGLSGRAYSDNEQFF
>TRBV11-1
CASSLLRGVGYEQYF
>TRBV2
CALGTLSYEQYF
>TRBV7-2
CASSPDRGRLGELFF
>TRBV4-1
CASSHTGTDHYEQYF
>TRBV28
CASRPGQGGAGYTF
>TRBV7-3
CASSLRTSGTDTQYF
>TRBV5-4
CASSSRGGFDTQYF
>TRBV6-1
CASSEVTGVNQPQHF
>TRBV7-2
CASKAREAGTGELFF
>TRBV19
CATPSGDHNKPSYEQYF
>TRBV6-6
CASTRLAGDILGELFF
>TRBV6-6
CASLSGTAYEQYF
>TRBV2
CASSENRNRNTIYF
>TRBV10-3
CAISEGGAGADTQYF
>TRBV19
CASSIESDYNEQFF
>TRBV4-3
CASSQDAGPSGEQYF
>TRBV4-3
CASSLEGATNEKLFF
>TRBV27
CASSVTGGGYGYTF
>TRBV10-3
CAISESRDNSPLHF
>TRBV7-3
CASSRPPRRRYQPQHF
>TRBV7-9
CASSPGLAGGPSDEQFF
>TRBV5-6
CASSQNFNRKETQYF
>TRBV30
CAWRLGRRGTGELFF
>TRBV10-3
CAISESAISGELFF
>TRBV28
CASIGTGTYGYTF
>TRBV2
CASSLGTGVSPLHF
>TRBV5-1
CASSLALLASSSNEQFF
>TRBV7-3
CASSFGLTGDTQYF
>TRBV5-1
CASSSTSGGRTGELFF